Following are 28 T cell receptor beta chains from one sample sequenced in a study of cytomegalovirus exposure and HLA in healthy donors. Both 60 Vbeta primers and 13 Jbeta primers went into the PCR. Here immunoSEQ multiplex PCR was the method, and the copy in TCRdb shows in-frame clones only, minus some. The data contain approximately 92,000 clones, roughly 80% of them singletons. The sequenced material came from PBMCs. Receptor source: a girl aged 2-10 years in good health and CMV-seropositive.

This chain connects TRBV20-1 to TRBJ2-1; D remains unclear. The CDR3 has 11 amino acids. V was shortened by 1 base and J by 10 bases, with 8 bases between the two germline ends. In germline, CDR1 is DFQATT, CDR2 SNEGSKA (reference sequence). Here the CDR3 reads CSARVAIEQFF. The DNA for the CDR3 is TGCAGTGCTAGAGTGGCCATCGAGCAGTTCTTC.

The chain recombines TRBV27 with TRBJ1-5; TRBD1 might be the D (6 bases). The germline CDR1 and CDR2 sequences are MNHEY and SMNVEV (reference sequence). V lost 5 bases, J lost 2 bases, and 16 bases lay in between. This CDR3 contains 16 residues. CDR3 DNA sequence: TGTGCCAGCAGTCTCTCCTGGACAGACCGCAATCAGCCCCAGCATTTT. Amino acids: CASSLSWTDRNQPQHF.

The chain combines TRBV7-9 with TRBJ1-3; TRBD1 might be the D (6 bases). The CDR3 has 16 amino acids. The V end lost 5 bases, the J end lost 0 bases, and 14 bases lay between the germline ends. Germline assignment: CDR1 SEHNR and CDR2 FQNEAQ (reference sequence). Here the CDR3 DNA reads TGTGCCAGCAGCCGCGGCGGGGGCCACTCTGGAAACACCATATATTTT. It translates to CASSRGGGHSGNTIYF.

This sequence joins TRBV28 and TRBJ1-5, with D perhaps matching TRBD1 (6 bases). CDR1 is MDHEN and CDR2 is SYDVKM in the germline V gene. Trimming cost V 3 bases and J 5 bases, with 11 bases left between them. This CDR3 comprises 14 residues. The chain's CDR3 is CASSFVTGDQPQHF. The CDR3 region has the DNA TGTGCCAGCAGTTTTGTGACAGGCGATCAGCCCCAGCATTTT.

V usage is TRBV5-6 and J usage is TRBJ1-2; D call uncertain. The V and J ends lost 4 bases and 0 bases respectively, with 10 bases between them. Per the germline V gene, CDR1 is SGHDT and CDR2 is YYEEEE. The CDR3 spans 14 residues. The chain's CDR3 is CASSRTDANYGYTF. Written as DNA, the CDR3 is TGTGCCAGCAGCCGGACTGACGCTAACTATGGCTACACCTTC.

The rearrangement joins TRBV5-4 to TRBJ1-2; no clear D gene. This CDR3 contains 12 residues. V lost 0 bases and J lost 8, with 8 bases in between. Looked up from germline, CDR1 is SGHNT and CDR2 is YYREEE (reference sequence). CDR3 in amino acids: CASSLADSGYTF. CDR3 nucleotides: TGTGCCAGCAGCTTGGCCGACTCCGGCTACACCTTC. The complete variable domain, with remaining parts taken from reference TRBV5-4 and TRBJ1-2, reads ETGVTQSPTHLIKTRGQQVTLRCSSQSGHNTVSWYQQALGQGPQFIFQYYREEENGRGNFPPRFSGLQFPNYSSELNVNALELDDSALYLCASSLADSGYTFGSGTRLTVV.

CDR3 in amino acids: CASSLGASGTYEQYF. In DNA, the CDR3 is TGTGCCAGCAGTTTAGGGGCTAGCGGTACCTACGAGCAGTACTTC. This sequence joins TRBV28 and TRBJ2-7; TRBD2 agrees at 7 bases. This CDR3 contains 15 residues. The V gene end was trimmed by 2 bases and the J gene end by 2 bases; junction bases not matched to a gene: 6. Germline V gene sequence: CDR1 MDHEN, CDR2 SYDVKM.

The chain combines TRBV6-5 with TRBJ1-5; 8 positions match TRBD1. The V segment lost 4 bases and the J segment 4 bases; nucleotides outside the gene matches: 9. In germline, CDR1 is MNHEY, CDR2 SVGAGI. The CDR3 loop spans 16 amino acids. The CDR3 DNA reads as TGTGCCAGCAGTTTGACAGGGGACGCGGGAAATCAGCCCCAGCATTTT. Translating gives CASSLTGDAGNQPQHF.

The chain uses TRBV19 and TRBJ2-1; D perhaps matches TRBD1 (6 bases). With 4 bases removed from V and 3 bases from J, the gap between germline ends came to 7 bases. The CDR3 spans 13 residues. Germline-derived CDR1 and CDR2 are LNHDA and SQIVND (reference sequence). CDR3 sequence (DNA): TGTGCCAGTAGTAGACAGGTCTACAATGAGCAGTTCTTC. Translation: CASSRQVYNEQFF.

The chain combines TRBV7-8 with TRBJ2-1; 9 bases fit TRBD1. The germline CDR1 and CDR2 sequences are SGHVS and FQNEAQ. The CDR3 has 16 amino acids. J was trimmed by 7 bases and V by 1 base; bases with no gene match: 8. In DNA form, the CDR3 reads TGTGCCAGCAGCTTAGACCTAGGACAGGGGAGAAATGAGCAGTTCTTC. Its translation is CASSLDLGQGRNEQFF.

The chain uses TRBV30 and TRBJ1-4; a weak D match, TRBD1 (5 bases). CDR1 is GTSNPN and CDR2 is SVGIG in the germline V gene (reference sequence). The CDR3 runs to 16 residues. Deletions cut 2 bases from V and 0 bases from J, with 13 bases between. DNA of the CDR3: TGTGCCTGGAGTCTTCTCCTGACAGCAACTAATGAAAAACTGTTTTTT. It translates to CAWSLLLTATNEKLFF.

This chain joins TRBV28 and TRBJ2-7, with 7 bases aligning to TRBD2. Germline V gene lookup returns CDR1 MDHEN and CDR2 SYDVKM. The CDR3 sequence is 14 residues long. Trimming took 3 bases from V and 5 from J; bases not matched to a gene: 7. The CDR3 region is CASSFGLAVHEQYF. The CDR3 DNA reads TGTGCCAGCAGTTTCGGGCTAGCGGTTCACGAGCAGTACTTC.

The gene calls are TRBV10-2 and TRBJ1-2, with D perhaps TRBD1 (6 bases). CDR3 size: 13 residues. V was pared by 4 bases and J by 6 bases, with 12 bases between. Germline V gene data show CDR1 as WSHSY and CDR2 as SAAADI. CDR3 DNA: TGCGCCAGCAGTGCGACAGGATCGAATGGCTACACCTTC. Translating gives CASSATGSNGYTF.

This chain joins TRBV4-1 and TRBJ1-4; D not resolved. This CDR3 has 14 residues. Germline V gene sequence: CDR1 MGHRA, CDR2 YSYEKL. With 5 bases removed from V and 5 bases from J, the gap between germline ends came to 12 bases. The CDR3: CASSARDNNEKLFF. The CDR3 nucleotides are TGCGCCAGCAGCGCCCGGGATAACAATGAAAAACTGTTTTTT.

The sample holds one count of this clone. The rearrangement joins TRBV28 to TRBJ1-1; D remains unclear. V lost 5 bases, J lost 4 bases, and 11 bases lay in between. CDR3 length equals 13 residues. Germline lookup yields CDR1 MDHEN and CDR2 SYDVKM. For the CDR3, the DNA is TGTGCCAGCAGTCCACCCTATCGCACTGAAGCTTTCTTT. Translated: CASSPPYRTEAFF.

The V call is TRBV6-5, the J call TRBJ1-1; a weak D match, TRBD1 (5 bases). The germline V gene encodes CDR1 MNHEY and CDR2 SVGAGI. V was trimmed by 0 bases and J by 4 bases, leaving 15 bases between them. The CDR3 length is 16 residues. Here the CDR3 reads CASSYSRGQGSTEAFF. The CDR3 bases are TGTGCCAGCAGTTACTCGAGAGGACAAGGTTCCACTGAAGCTTTCTTT.

The CDR3 sequence: CASSPESGETQYF. In DNA, the CDR3 is TGTGCCAGCAGCCCGGAGAGTGGGGAGACCCAGTACTTC. This chain uses TRBV4-2 with TRBJ2-5; D gene ambiguous. V was pared by 4 bases and J by 5 bases, with 11 bases between. Germline loops: CDR1 LGHNA, CDR2 YNFKEQ. The CDR3 contains 13 residues.

The V call is TRBV30, the J call TRBJ1-1; D remains ambiguous. The CDR3 spans 14 residues. V was shortened by 3 bases and J by 3 bases, with 14 bases between the two germline ends. CDR1 GTSNPN and CDR2 SVGIG come from the germline V gene (reference sequence). The DNA for the CDR3 is TGTGCCTGGAGCCGCTTAGGAGTCCACACTGAAGCTTTCTTT. Translated: CAWSRLGVHTEAFF.

The sample holds a few counts of this clone. The chain's CDR3 is CASSYRRRGNQPQHF. DNA of the CDR3: TGTGCCAGCAGCTACCGACGGAGGGGCAATCAGCCCCAGCATTTT. This chain uses TRBV5-6 with TRBJ1-5, with unresolved D. Trimming pared 3 bases from V and 2 bases from J, leaving 12 bases between. CDR3 size: 15 residues. From germline, CDR1 is SGHDT and CDR2 YYEEEE.

The chain is built from TRBV5-1 and TRBJ2-7, with a tentative D call TRBD1 (5 bases). This CDR3 region has 15 residues. V lost 3 bases to trimming and J lost 0 bases, with 13 bases between them. Germline V gene lookup returns CDR1 SGHRS and CDR2 YFSETQ. The CDR3 loop reads CASSSSNRISYEQYF. The CDR3 DNA reads TGCGCCAGCAGCTCATCAAACAGGATCTCCTACGAGCAGTACTTC.

In this sample, this clone turned up once. The J gene is TRBJ1-1, the V gene TRBV4-2; tentative D call: TRBD1 (6 bases). Trimming removed 0 bases from V and 10 bases from J, with 18 bases in between. The CDR3 covers 15 residues. Germline CDR1 LGHNA, CDR2 YNFKEQ. DNA for the CDR3: TGTGCCAGCAGCCAAGAGGGGGTGACAGGACCTGGAGCTTTCTTT. Amino acids: CASSQEGVTGPGAFF.

The chain has TRBV27 and TRBJ1-5; D remains unclear. Germline V lookup: CDR1 MNHEY, CDR2 SMNVEV (reference sequence). The CDR3 has 13 residues. V was pared by 5 bases and J by 1 base, with 6 bases between. The CDR3 loop is CASSLRSNQPQHF. CDR3 nucleotides: TGTGCCAGCAGTCTGAGGAGCAATCAGCCCCAGCATTTT.

The rearrangement uses TRBV9 and TRBJ2-1, with 11 positions matching TRBD2. V shed 1 base, J shed 10 bases, and the junction held 4 bases outside the gene matches. Germline V gene data show CDR1 as SGDLS and CDR2 as YYNGEE. The CDR3 consists of 14 residues. The DNA of the CDR3 is TGTGCCAGCAGCGTATCGACTAGCGGGAAAGAGCAGTTCTTC. Amino acids: CASSVSTSGKEQFF.

With regard to this clone: Germline and junction disagree at one end, which may indicate a read error. Other DNA sequences in the same sample also yield this CDR3. The V and J genes are TRBV4-2 and TRBJ2-3; D may be TRBD2 (5 bases). The germline V gene has CDR1 LGHNA and CDR2 YNFKEQ. The CDR3 has 16 amino acids. The CDR3 DNA is TGTGCCAGCAGCCAAGAACCTAGCTCTAGCACAGATACGCAGTACTTT. Protein product: CASSQEPSSSTDTQYF.

This rearrangement joins TRBV30 to TRBJ1-1, with D possibly being TRBD1 (6 bases). Between the trimmed V and J ends, which lost 2 bases and 1 base, there was a span of 14 bases. Germline values: CDR1 GTSNPN, CDR2 SVGIG (reference sequence). The CDR3 covers 15 residues. The CDR3 reads CAWSLWQGRNTEAFF. CDR3 DNA: TGTGCCTGGAGTCTGTGGCAGGGGAGGAACACTGAAGCTTTCTTT. Complete variable domain (other parts from reference TRBV30 and TRBJ1-1): SQTIHQWPATLVQPVGSPLSLECTVEGTSNPNLYWYRQAAGRGLQLLFYSVGIGQISSEVPQNLSASRPQDRQFILSSKKLLLSDSGFYLCAWSLWQGRNTEAFFGQGTRLTVV.

The chain uses TRBV27 and TRBJ2-7; the D gene is possibly TRBD1 (6 bases). The germline V gene has CDR1 MNHEY and CDR2 SMNVEV (reference sequence). V shed 3 bases and J shed 2 bases, with 11 bases lying between them. This CDR3 has 14 residues. CDR3 in amino acids: CASSFTRGPYEQYF. CDR3 DNA sequence: TGTGCCAGCAGTTTCACCAGGGGCCCCTACGAGCAGTACTTC.

The gene calls are TRBV27 and TRBJ1-3; no firm D call. The germline V gene encodes CDR1 MNHEY and CDR2 SMNVEV (reference sequence). The V end lost 6 bases, the J end lost 0 bases, and 12 bases lay between the germline ends. This CDR3 comprises 15 residues. The CDR3 region is CASSRRLDSGNTIYF. The CDR3, as DNA: TGTGCCAGCAGCCGAAGACTGGACTCTGGAAACACCATATATTTT.

V and J are TRBV5-1 and TRBJ2-2, with TRBD2 identical over 8 bases. CDR1 SGHRS and CDR2 YFSETQ come from the germline V gene. J lost 5 bases, V lost 6 bases, and 9 bases had no gene match. The CDR3 loop spans 15 amino acids. The CDR3 loop reads CASTSGLAGTGELFF. The DNA for the CDR3 is TGCGCCAGCACCTCGGGGTTAGCGGGGACCGGGGAGCTGTTTTTT. Together with reference TRBV5-1 and TRBJ2-2, the CDR3 gives the full variable domain: KAGVTQTPRYLIKTRGQQVTLSCSPISGHRSVSWYQQTPGQGLQFLFEYFSETQRNKGNFPGRFSGRQFSNSRSEMNVSTLELGDSALYLCASTSGLAGTGELFFGEGSRLTVL.